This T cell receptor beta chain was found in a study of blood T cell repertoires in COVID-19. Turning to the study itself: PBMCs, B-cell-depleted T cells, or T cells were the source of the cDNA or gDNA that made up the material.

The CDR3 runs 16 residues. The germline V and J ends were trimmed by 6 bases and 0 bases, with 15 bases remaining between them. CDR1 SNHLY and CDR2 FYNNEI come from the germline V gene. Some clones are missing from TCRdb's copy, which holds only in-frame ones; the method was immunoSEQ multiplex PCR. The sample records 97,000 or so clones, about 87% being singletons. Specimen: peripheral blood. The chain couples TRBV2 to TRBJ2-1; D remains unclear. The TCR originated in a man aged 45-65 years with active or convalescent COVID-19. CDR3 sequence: CASSSTPTSSYNEQFF. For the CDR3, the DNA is TGTGCCAGCAGCTCGACACCCACGAGCTCCTACAATGAGCAGTTCTTC.